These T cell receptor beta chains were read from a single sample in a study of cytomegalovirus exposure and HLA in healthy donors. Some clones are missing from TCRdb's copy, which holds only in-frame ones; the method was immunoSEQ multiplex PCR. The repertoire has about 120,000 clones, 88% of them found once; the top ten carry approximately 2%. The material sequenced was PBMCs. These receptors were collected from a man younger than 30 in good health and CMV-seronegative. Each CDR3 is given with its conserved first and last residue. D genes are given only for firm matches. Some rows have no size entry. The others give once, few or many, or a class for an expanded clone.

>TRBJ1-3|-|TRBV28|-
CASSLPSVRIGNTIYF
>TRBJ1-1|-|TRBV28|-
CASSLVGNRGHEAFF
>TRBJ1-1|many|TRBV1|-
CTSSPHGLPNTEAFF
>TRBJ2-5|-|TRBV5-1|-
CASGLGETQYF
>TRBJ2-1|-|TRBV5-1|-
CASSSIAASSYNEQFF
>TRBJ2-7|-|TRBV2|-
CASRSGDLTYEQYF
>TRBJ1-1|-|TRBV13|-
CASSLSAGAFF
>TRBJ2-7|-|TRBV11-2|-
CASSSSRGTLYEQYF
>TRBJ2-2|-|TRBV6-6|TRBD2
CASTHGLAGTGELFF
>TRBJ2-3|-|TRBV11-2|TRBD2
CASSRLAVSTDTQYF
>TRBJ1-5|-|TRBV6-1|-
CASRDYRDSNQPQHF
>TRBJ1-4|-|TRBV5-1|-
CASSSVSTANEKLFF
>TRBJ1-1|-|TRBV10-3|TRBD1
CAIRQGPEAFF
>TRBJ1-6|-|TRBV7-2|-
CASRNDRFSVLHF
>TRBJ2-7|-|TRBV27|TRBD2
CASRAGGSYEQYF
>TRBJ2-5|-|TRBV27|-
CASSNRQHPGETQYF
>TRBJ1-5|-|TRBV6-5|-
CASRQIGVYQPQHF
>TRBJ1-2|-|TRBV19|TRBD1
CASSRQGHGYTF
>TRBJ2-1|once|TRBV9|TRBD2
CASSGPGTSGYNEQFF
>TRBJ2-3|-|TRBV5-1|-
CASSVGQRGDTQYF
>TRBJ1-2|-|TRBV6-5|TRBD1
CASSYIPTGVYYGYTF
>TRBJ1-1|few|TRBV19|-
CASSIFRDSTEAFF
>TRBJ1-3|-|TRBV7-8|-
CASQGNTGNTIYF
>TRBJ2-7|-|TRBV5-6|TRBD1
CASSSPGQGLWEQYF
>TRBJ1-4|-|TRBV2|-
CASKPDILTEKLFF
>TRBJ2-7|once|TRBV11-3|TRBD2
CASSPGLAGGYEQYF
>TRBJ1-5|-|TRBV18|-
CASRYDSLNQPQHF
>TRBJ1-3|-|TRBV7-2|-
CASSSAESSGNTIYF
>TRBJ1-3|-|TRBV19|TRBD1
CASTIQDRGLDTIYF
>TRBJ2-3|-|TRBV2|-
CASRLGASTDTQYF
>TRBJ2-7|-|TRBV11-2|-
CASSVNPGYPYEQYF
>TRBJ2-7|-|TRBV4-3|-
CASSQDVGGATYEQYF
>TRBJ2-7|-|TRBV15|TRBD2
CATSSMPSRDYTYEQYF
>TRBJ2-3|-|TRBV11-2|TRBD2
CASSLALAGPLDGTDTQYF
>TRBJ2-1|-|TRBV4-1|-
CASSQVERNEQFF
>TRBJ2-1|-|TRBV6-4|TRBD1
CASSDFNRGYNEQFF
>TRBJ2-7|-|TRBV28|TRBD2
CAGGAGVAGAHEQYF
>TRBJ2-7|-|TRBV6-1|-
CASSRQDRYEQYF
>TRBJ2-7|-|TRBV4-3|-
CASSQTPRGSGTYEQYF
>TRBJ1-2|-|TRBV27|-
CASRGRDMTSYGYTF
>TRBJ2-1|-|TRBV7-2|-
CASSSTGTAKNNEQFF
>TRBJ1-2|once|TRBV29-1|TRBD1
CSVLGQADRFYGYTF
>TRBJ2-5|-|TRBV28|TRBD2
CASSELAVQETQYF
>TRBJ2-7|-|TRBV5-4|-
CASTSAGVSYEQYF
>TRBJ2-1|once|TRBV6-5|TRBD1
CASSLVGGRVDEQFF
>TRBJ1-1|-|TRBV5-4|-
CASSLEGVTLF
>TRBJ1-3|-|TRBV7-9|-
CARGAPGTGNTIYF
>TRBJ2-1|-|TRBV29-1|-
CSAGVLVAGKFSYNEQFF
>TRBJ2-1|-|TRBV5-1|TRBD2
CASSSNRLAGVSEQFF
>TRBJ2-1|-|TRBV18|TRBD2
CASSPTGGNEQFF
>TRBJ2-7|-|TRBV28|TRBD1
CASSFPLRQGKNEQYF
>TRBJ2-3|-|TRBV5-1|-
CASSLFGSGSTDTQYF
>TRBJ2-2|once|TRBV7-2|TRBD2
CASSLTGGPAGELFF
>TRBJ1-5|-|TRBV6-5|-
CASSYGLSGQPQHF
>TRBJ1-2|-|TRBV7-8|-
CASSHSTGIQYGYTF
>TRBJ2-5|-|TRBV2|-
CASSEGQVGPQETQYF
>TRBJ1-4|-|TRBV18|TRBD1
CASSPQTGGDEKLFF
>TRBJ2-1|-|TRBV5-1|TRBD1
CASSLPGGSNEQFF
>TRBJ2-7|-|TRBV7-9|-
CASTESYEQYF
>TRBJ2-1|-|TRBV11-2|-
CASSLARRRNGGEQFF